What follows is one T cell receptor beta chain and its context. The data derive from a study of OX40 agonist ivuxolimab in advanced cancers. This CDR3 contains 13 residues. CDR1 and CDR2 (germline): MNHEY, SMNVEV (reference sequence). The V end lost 3 bases, the J end lost 5 bases, and 11 bases lay between the germline ends. Profiling relied on immunoSEQ multiplex PCR, and the TCRdb table lists in-frame clones only, not all of them. Of roughly 64,000 clones in the sample, approximately 84% were seen once. Sequenced material: CD4+ or CD8+ T cells sorted from blood, taken in a trial of the OX40 agonist ivuxolimab. The V and J genes are TRBV27 and TRBJ2-7; a possible D gene is TRBD2 (6 bases). This receptor was identified in an adult with an advanced solid tumor such as melanoma, head and neck, liver or kidney cancer. The DNA for the CDR3 is TGTGCCAGCAGTTTCCCTGCGGGGAACGAGCAGTACTTC. The encoded protein is CASSFPAGNEQYF.